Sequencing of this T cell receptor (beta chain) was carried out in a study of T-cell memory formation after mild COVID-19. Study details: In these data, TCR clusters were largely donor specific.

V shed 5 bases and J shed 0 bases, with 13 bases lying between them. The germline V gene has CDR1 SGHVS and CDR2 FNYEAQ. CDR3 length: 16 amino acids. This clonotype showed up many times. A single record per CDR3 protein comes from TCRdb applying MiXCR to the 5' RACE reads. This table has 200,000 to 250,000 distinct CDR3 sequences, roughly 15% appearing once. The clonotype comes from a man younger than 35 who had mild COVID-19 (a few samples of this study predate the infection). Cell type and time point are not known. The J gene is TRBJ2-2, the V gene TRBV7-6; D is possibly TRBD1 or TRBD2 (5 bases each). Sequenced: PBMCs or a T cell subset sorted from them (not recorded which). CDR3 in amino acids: CASSPGSGTNTGELFF. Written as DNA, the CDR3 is TGTGCCAGCAGCCCAGGGTCGGGGACGAACACCGGGGAGCTGTTTTTT.